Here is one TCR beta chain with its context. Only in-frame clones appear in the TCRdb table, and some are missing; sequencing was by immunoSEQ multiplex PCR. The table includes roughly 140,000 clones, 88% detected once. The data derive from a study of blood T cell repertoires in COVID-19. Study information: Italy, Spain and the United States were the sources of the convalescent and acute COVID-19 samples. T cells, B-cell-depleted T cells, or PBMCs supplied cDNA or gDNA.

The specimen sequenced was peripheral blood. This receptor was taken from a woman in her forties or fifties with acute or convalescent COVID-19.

CDR3 sequence: CASSPGQGAQELFF. The CDR3 coding sequence is TGTGCCAGCAGCCCGGGACAGGGGGCACAGGAGCTGTTTTTT. This rearrangement joins TRBV6-4 to TRBJ2-2, with TRBD1 matching 12 bases. The V segment lost 6 bases and the J segment 10 bases; nucleotides outside the gene matches: 6. Germline loops: CDR1 MRHNA, CDR2 SNTAGT. This CDR3 is 14 amino acids long.